This T cell receptor beta chain was observed in a study of T cells after yellow fever vaccination. TCRdb reprocessed the 5' RACE reads via MiXCR and lists one record per CDR3 protein. The repertoire consists of 70,000 or so distinct CDR3 sequences, with about 7.7% occurring once and the leading ten covering around 29%. This clonotype was detected ten times or more. This CDR3 region has 16 residues. Looked up from germline, CDR1 is KGHDR and CDR2 is SFDVKD. The ends were cut back, 3 bases at V and 0 bases at J, with 11 bases in the middle. The chain joins TRBV24-1 to TRBJ1-3; the D is unclear. This TCR was recovered from a man aged 18-30 years who received the YFV17D yellow fever vaccine. Material: CD8+ T cells sorted from PBMCs, obtained 10 to 11 days after the first yellow fever vaccination. The chain's CDR3 is CATSDPRSGSGNTIYF. The CDR3, as DNA: TGTGCCACCAGTGATCCGCGGAGTGGCTCTGGAAACACCATATATTTT.